This T cell receptor beta chain was retrieved from a study of blood T cell repertoires in COVID-19. For the study at large: Spain, Italy and the United States supplied samples that represented acute and convalescent COVID-19. Sample material is recorded as cDNA or gDNA derived from T cells, B-cell-depleted T cells, or PBMCs.

This clone was observed a handful of times. Sequencing was performed with immunoSEQ multiplex PCR; in TCRdb, only in-frame clones are kept and a portion is missing. The sample has 160,000 or so clones, 82% seen once. Germline assignment: CDR1 SGHTA and CDR2 FQGNSA. V was shortened by 5 bases and J by 0 bases, with 8 bases between the two germline ends. The CDR3 contains 14 residues. This chain links TRBV7-2 with TRBJ2-1, with D tentatively TRBD2 (5 bases). The TCR originated in a woman in her 70s with acute or convalescent COVID-19. Sequenced: peripheral blood. The CDR3 loop reads CASSPRGSYNEQFF. The CDR3, as DNA: TGTGCCAGCAGCCCCCGGGGCTCCTACAATGAGCAGTTCTTC.